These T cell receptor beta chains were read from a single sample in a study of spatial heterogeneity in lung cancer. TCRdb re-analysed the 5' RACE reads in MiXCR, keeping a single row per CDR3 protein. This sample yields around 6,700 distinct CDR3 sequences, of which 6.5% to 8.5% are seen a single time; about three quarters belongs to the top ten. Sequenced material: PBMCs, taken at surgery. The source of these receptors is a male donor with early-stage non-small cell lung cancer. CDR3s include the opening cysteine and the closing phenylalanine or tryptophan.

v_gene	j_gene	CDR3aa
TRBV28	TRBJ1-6	CASSMTGGNSPLHF
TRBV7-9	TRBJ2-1	CASSLGWGDEQFF
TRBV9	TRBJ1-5	CASSVGPYSNQPQHF
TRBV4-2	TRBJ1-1	CASSQGGQNEAFF
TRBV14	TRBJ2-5	CASSPSTGTRETQYF
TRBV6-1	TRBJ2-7	CASSFLTSGSEQYF
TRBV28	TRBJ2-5	CASSSGQQETQYF
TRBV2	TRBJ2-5	CASRSAGTGEETQYF
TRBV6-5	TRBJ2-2	CASTRGITGELFF
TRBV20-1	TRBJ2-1	CSALDPSSYNEQFF
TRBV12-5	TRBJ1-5	CASASGVYQPQHF
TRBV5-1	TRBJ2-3	CASSSGQGDTQYF
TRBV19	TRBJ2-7	CASTPGTGYEQYF
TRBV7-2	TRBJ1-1	CASSLGGTGGEAFF
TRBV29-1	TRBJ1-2	CSTQLQGARYGYTF
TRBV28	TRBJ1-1	CASSSGINTEAFF
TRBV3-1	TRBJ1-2	CASSQGASTGYTF
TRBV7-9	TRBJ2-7	CASSLAGNRYEQYF
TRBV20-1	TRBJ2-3	CSGLALTDTQYF
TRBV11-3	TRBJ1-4	CASSLAEGEKLFF
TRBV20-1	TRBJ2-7	CSASSVGGRGYEQYF
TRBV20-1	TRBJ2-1	CSALGLAGHNNEQFF
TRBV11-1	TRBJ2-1	CASSLVTDSYNEQFF
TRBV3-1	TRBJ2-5	CASSQGRGPETQYF
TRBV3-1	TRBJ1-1	CASMGRAGDTEAFF
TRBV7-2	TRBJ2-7	CASSLEVRDEQYF
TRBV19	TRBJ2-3	CASSKIRAGGTDTQYF
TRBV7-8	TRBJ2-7	CASTLRGYEQYF
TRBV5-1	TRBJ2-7	CASSLNSRSYEQYF
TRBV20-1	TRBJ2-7	CSASGTSGSRLAEQYF
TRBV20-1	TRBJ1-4	CSASYQNEKLFF
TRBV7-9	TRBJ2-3	CASSLTGEGTQYF
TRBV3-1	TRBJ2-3	CASSQGLGDTQYF
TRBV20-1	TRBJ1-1	CSARGDTEAFF
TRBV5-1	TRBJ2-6	CASSLSPGSSGANVLTF
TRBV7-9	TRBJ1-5	CASSQGANQPQHF
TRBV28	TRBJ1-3	CASSLVAQGVGNTIYF
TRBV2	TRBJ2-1	CASSASQGFYNEQFF
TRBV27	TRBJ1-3	CASSPYSTGGVSGNTIYF
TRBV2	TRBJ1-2	CASGRDRNYGYTF
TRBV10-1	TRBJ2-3	CASSGDFTQYF
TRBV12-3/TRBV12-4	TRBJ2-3	CASSLAGGSDTQYF
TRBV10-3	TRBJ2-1	CAISELYEQFF
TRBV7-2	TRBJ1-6	CASSLVGFTDSPLHF
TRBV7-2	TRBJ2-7	CASSLGGGVYEQYF
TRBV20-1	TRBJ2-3	CSANFQGLGTDTQYF
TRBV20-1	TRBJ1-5	CSANSLSNQPQHF
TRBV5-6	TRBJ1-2	CASSPGPTREIFYGYTF
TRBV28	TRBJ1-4	CASRGSRGDEKLFF
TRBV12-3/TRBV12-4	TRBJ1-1	CASSLSGGATEAFF
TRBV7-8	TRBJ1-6	CASSRLYNSPLHF
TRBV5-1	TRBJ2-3	CASSRRSGTEGPDTQYF
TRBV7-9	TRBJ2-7	CASREGNEQYF